This T cell receptor (beta chain) stems from a study of human T cells and chemical hapten exposure. Study-wide background: Each week of the roughly 24-week study, patients had diphenylcyclopropenone applied to the scalp. Study conclusions and caveats: Expanded TCRs produced significantly more large CDR3 similarity clusters than controls did. TCRs above 1 in 1000 frequency stayed constant with DPC sensitization.

About this clonotype itself: Its antigen is still unknown.

Via MiXCR, TCRdb re-called the RACE reads, giving one row per CDR3 protein. The data contain a few hundred thousand distinct CDR3 sequences, 5.5% of them singletons. Germline assignment: CDR1 LGHDT and CDR2 YNNKEL (reference sequence). V shed 5 bases, J shed 6 bases, and the junction held 11 bases outside the gene matches. The CDR3 totals 15 residues. Time point reported: pre-sensitization, week 0. The treatment: therapeutic diphenylcyclopropenone sensitization with weekly scalp DPC. J is TRBJ1-2 and V is TRBV3-1; TRBD1 matches at 8 bases. The sequencing used whole blood, collected in connection with sensitization to the hapten diphenylcyclopropenone (DPC). The sequence came from a woman under 30 with alopecia areata. Some clones in this sample may be carry-over from other donors' samples. The CDR3 DNA is TGTGCCAGCAGCGGAGAAGCGGACAGGGTGAATGGCTACACCTTC. Amino acid sequence: CASSGEADRVNGYTF. The entire variable domain, with the rest obtained from reference TRBV3-1 and TRBJ1-2, is as follows: DTAVSQTPKYLVTQMGNDKSIKCEQNLGHDTMYWYKQDSKKFLKIMFSYNNKELIINETVPNRFSPKSPDKAHLNLHINSLELGDSAVYFCASSGEADRVNGYTFGSGTRLTVV.